These 28 T cell receptor beta chains originate from one sample sequenced in a study of shared clonotypes between healthy human individuals. Clones were sequenced by immunoSEQ multiplex PCR, and TCRdb holds only the in-frame ones, with some missing. The repertoire holds 550,000 to 800,000 clones, about 92% seen once, with 34% in the top ten. The sequencing sample was made of memory CD8+ T cells from PBMCs. The subset here: CD45RO+ cells pooled with CCR7-negative TemRA cells. The receptor set was obtained from a man younger than 35 in good health. Some clones in this sample may be carry-over from other donors' samples.

J is TRBJ1-5 and V is TRBV7-9; TRBD1 might be the D (5 bases). The CDR3 is 16 residues long. Trimming left V 2 bases short and J 7 bases short, with 18 bases between. Germline-derived CDR1 and CDR2 are SEHNR and FQNEAQ (reference sequence). The CDR3 DNA follows: TGTGCCAGCAGCTTACGGGTAGCCAGGGAGGAGCAGCCCCAGCATTTT. It yields the protein CASSLRVAREEQPQHF.

The chain joins TRBV27 to TRBJ2-1; no reliable D call. The V gene's germline CDR1 is MNHEY and CDR2 SMNVEV (reference sequence). CDR3 size: 12 residues. Trimming shortened V by 7 bases and J by 8 bases, and 12 bases separated the two germline ends. CDR3 amino acids: CASISLRDEQFF. CDR3 nucleotides: TGTGCCAGCATCAGTCTGCGAGATGAGCAGTTCTTC.

The chain employs TRBV7-2 and TRBJ1-1; D gene uncertain. The CDR3 spans 18 residues. Germline V lookup: CDR1 SGHTA, CDR2 FQGNSA. Trimming left V 3 bases short and J 0 bases short, with 20 bases between. CDR3 protein: CASSFPTPAAAMNTEAFF. DNA for the CDR3: TGTGCCAGCAGCTTCCCGACTCCCGCGGCAGCCATGAACACTGAAGCTTTCTTT.

V gene TRBV7-9 combines with J gene TRBJ1-1; 10 positions agree with TRBD1. Germline V gives CDR1 SEHNR, CDR2 FQNEAQ (reference sequence). After removal of 5 bases from V and 3 bases from J, the junction contained 9 bases not matched to a gene. The CDR3 is 16 amino acids. CDR3 bases: TGTGCCAGCAGCCCCAAGGAGGGACAGGGGTACACTGAAGCTTTCTTT. It encodes CASSPKEGQGYTEAFF.

V and J are TRBV30 and TRBJ2-5; D not certain. CDR1 and CDR2 from the germline V gene are GTSNPN and SVGIG (reference sequence). The CDR3 contains 14 residues. V was clipped by 0 bases and J by 0 bases, with 8 bases between them. CDR3 protein: CAWSVLGNQETQYF. The CDR3 DNA follows: TGTGCCTGGAGTGTACTGGGGAACCAAGAGACCCAGTACTTC.

The V and J genes are TRBV6-1 and TRBJ1-1; D is undetermined. Trimming left V 2 bases short and J 5 bases short, with 0 bases between. This CDR3 spans 10 amino acids. The germline V gene encodes CDR1 MNHNS and CDR2 SASEGT. CDR3 DNA sequence: TGTGCCAGCAGTGAAACTGAAGCTTTCTTT. It codes for CASSETEAFF.

This clone was observed once. The chain carries TRBV10-3 and TRBJ2-2, with a possible D match to TRBD1 (5 bases). Germline CDR1 reads ENHRY; CDR2 reads SYGVKD. V shed 7 bases and J shed 0 bases, with 6 bases lying between them. This CDR3 is built from 13 residues. In nucleotides, the CDR3 is TGTGCCATCAAGACAGCGAACACCGGGGAGCTGTTTTTT. Residues: CAIKTANTGELFF.

The gene calls are TRBV27 and TRBJ1-2; D possibly corresponds to TRBD1 (5 bases). This CDR3 has 14 amino acids. Deletions cut 6 bases from V and 8 bases from J, with 19 bases between. Germline V gives CDR1 MNHEY, CDR2 SMNVEV (reference sequence). CDR3: CASRIVGGAGGYTF. The DNA for the CDR3 is TGTGCCAGCAGGATCGTAGGTGGGGCAGGAGGCTACACCTTC.

The V and J genes are TRBV7-9 and TRBJ2-1; D is possibly TRBD2 (5 bases). Germline values: CDR1 SEHNR, CDR2 FQNEAQ (reference sequence). The CDR3 totals 15 residues. The V and J ends lost 2 bases and 0 bases respectively, with 8 bases between them. The chain's CDR3 is CASSLRGSSYNEQFF. The CDR3 DNA reads as TGTGCCAGCAGCTTAAGAGGGAGCTCCTACAATGAGCAGTTCTTC.

The gene calls are TRBV2 and TRBJ2-7; D is unresolved. Between the trimmed V and J ends, which lost 0 bases and 3 bases, there was a span of 12 bases. The germline CDR1 and CDR2 sequences are SNHLY and FYNNEI. This CDR3 contains 15 residues. The CDR3 sequence: CASSEAALPSYEQYF. The CDR3 DNA sequence: TGTGCCAGCAGTGAAGCAGCCCTCCCGAGCTACGAGCAGTACTTC.

This chain joins TRBV7-9 and TRBJ1-1, with D unresolved. Germline loops: CDR1 SEHNR, CDR2 FQNEAQ (reference sequence). This CDR3 contains 15 residues. The V gene lost 3 bases and the J gene lost 1 base, with 12 bases spanning the gap. The chain's CDR3 is CASSFGFRGNTEAFF. The CDR3 DNA reads as TGTGCCAGCAGCTTCGGGTTCCGGGGGAACACTGAAGCTTTCTTT.

The chain has TRBV15 and TRBJ1-2, with TRBD1 as a possible D gene (6 bases). This CDR3 spans 16 amino acids. Germline CDR1 is LNHNV and CDR2 is YYDKDF (reference sequence). V lost 2 bases and J lost 6, with 19 bases in between. The CDR3 DNA reads TGTGCCACCAGCAGACGCCCCGTACAGGGTATTGATGGCTACACCTTC. Translated, it gives CATSRRPVQGIDGYTF.

V is TRBV7-2 and J is TRBJ2-3; D is perhaps TRBD1 or TRBD2 (5 bases each). This CDR3 comprises 14 residues. Looked up from germline, CDR1 is SGHTA and CDR2 is FQGNSA. The V end lost 9 bases, the J end lost 4 bases, and 17 bases lay between the germline ends. CDR3 DNA sequence: TGTGCCAGTACCAATCGGGGCAGGCCAGATACGCAGTATTTT. Protein product: CASTNRGRPDTQYF.

This clone was found a few times. The rearrangement uses TRBV7-9 and TRBJ1-1; 8 positions match TRBD1. Germline V lookup: CDR1 SEHNR, CDR2 FQNEAQ (reference sequence). There are 15 residues in the CDR3. V dropped 3 bases and J dropped 4; count of bases not matched to a gene: 7. The CDR3 bases are TGTGCCAGCAGCTTTTACGGACAGGGTAGCACTGAAGCTTTCTTT. This translates into CASSFYGQGSTEAFF.

This clone was seen once. The chain couples TRBV29-1 to TRBJ1-1; D call uncertain. With 4 bases removed from V and 2 bases from J, the gap between germline ends came to 14 bases. From germline, CDR1 is SQVTM and CDR2 ANQGSEA. The CDR3 is 14 residues long. The CDR3 sequence is CSVAQSTVNTEAFF. In DNA, the CDR3 is TGCAGCGTTGCCCAGAGTACAGTAAACACTGAAGCTTTCTTT. The full variable domain, with the rest looked up from reference TRBV29-1 and TRBJ1-1, is SAVISQKPSRDICQRGTSLTIQCQVDSQVTMMFWYRQQPGQSLTLIATANQGSEATYESGFVIDKFPISRPNLTFSTLTVSNMSPEDSSIYLCSVAQSTVNTEAFFGQGTRLTVV.

CDR3 in amino acids: CASSQDGSLQGDNEQFF. The CDR3 nucleotides are TGCGCCAGCAGCCAAGATGGCTCACTACAGGGGGACAATGAGCAGTTCTTC. This sequence joins TRBV4-3 and TRBJ2-1, with 8 bases aligning to TRBD1. The germline V gene has CDR1 LGHNA and CDR2 YSLEER. There are 17 residues in the CDR3. Losses at the gene ends were 0 bases for V and 5 bases for J; bases not matched to a gene: 9.

The chain joins TRBV28 to TRBJ2-7, with a possible D match to TRBD2 (6 bases). The germline V gene encodes CDR1 MDHEN and CDR2 SYDVKM. The V end was cut by 4 bases, the J end by 7 bases, with 26 bases between. The CDR3 is made up of 17 amino acids. In DNA, the CDR3 is TGTGCCAGCAGTTCGCGGGGCGGGGCCGCGCGCATTTGGGAGCAGTACTTC. Amino acid sequence: CASSSRGGAARIWEQYF.

The chain has TRBV25-1 and TRBJ2-1; no reliable D call. The CDR3 has 13 residues. CDR1 is MGHDK and CDR2 is SYGVNS in the germline V gene. Between the trimmed V and J ends, which lost 3 bases and 5 bases, there was a span of 8 bases. CDR3 amino acids: CASSEITDNEQFF. As DNA, the CDR3 is TGTGCCAGCAGTGAGATCACAGACAATGAGCAGTTCTTC. The full variable domain, with the rest looked up from reference TRBV25-1 and TRBJ2-1, is EADIYQTPRYLVIGTGKKITLECSQTMGHDKMYWYQQDPGMELHLIHYSYGVNSTEKGDLSSESTVSRIRTEHFPLTLESARPSHTSQYLCASSEITDNEQFFGPGTRLTVL.

V gene TRBV7-9 combines with J gene TRBJ1-2; unclear D gene. V was shortened by 5 bases and J by 4 bases, with 14 bases between the two germline ends. This CDR3 is 14 amino acids long. Per the germline V gene, CDR1 is SEHNR and CDR2 is FQNEAQ (reference sequence). The CDR3 DNA follows: TGTGCCAGCAGCGCCCGGGGAGTGAGCTATGGCTACACCTTC. Its translation: CASSARGVSYGYTF. Complete variable domain (other parts from reference TRBV7-9 and TRBJ1-2): DTGVSQNPRHKITKRGQNVTFRCDPISEHNRLYWYRQTLGQGPEFLTYFQNEAQLEKSRLLSDRFSAERPKGSFSTLEIQRTEQGDSAMYLCASSARGVSYGYTFGSGTRLTVV.

The chain joins TRBV9 to TRBJ1-4; TRBD1 is a possible D gene (5 bases). Germline values: CDR1 SGDLS, CDR2 YYNGEE. This CDR3 spans 16 amino acids. V lost 1 base and J lost 0, with 10 bases in between. This CDR3 is CASSVSGGATNEKLFF. The CDR3 DNA reads as TGTGCCAGCAGCGTATCCGGGGGAGCAACTAATGAAAAACTGTTTTTT.

The rearrangement uses TRBV19 and TRBJ1-5, with no clear D. In germline, CDR1 is LNHDA, CDR2 SQIVND (reference sequence). V lost 6 bases to trimming and J lost 3 bases, with 9 bases between them. The CDR3 consists of 13 residues. DNA of the CDR3: TGTGCCAGTAGCGTCACTCTCAATCAGCCCCAGCATTTT. Translating it yields CASSVTLNQPQHF.

This chain links TRBV11-2 with TRBJ2-3; D is undetermined. From germline, CDR1 is SGHAT and CDR2 FQNNGV. The CDR3 extends over 15 amino acids. Trimming removed 4 bases from V and 6 bases from J, with 17 bases in between. CDR3 DNA: TGTGCCAGCAGCTGGAGAGGACGCCCCATTGATACGCAGTATTTT. This translates into CASSWRGRPIDTQYF.

This clone was seen only a few times. The chain uses TRBV29-1 and TRBJ1-1; D unclear. This CDR3 has 12 residues. Trimming shortened V by 4 bases and J by 1 base, and 7 bases separated the two germline ends. Germline V gene lookup returns CDR1 SQVTM and CDR2 ANQGSEA. CDR3 sequence: CSVGAGNTEAFF. The DNA of the CDR3 is TGCAGCGTTGGAGCGGGGAACACTGAAGCTTTCTTT.

V is TRBV5-5 and J is TRBJ1-5; unclear D gene. V was cut by 0 bases and J by 4 bases, with 8 bases left in between. This CDR3 has 14 amino acids. Germline CDR1 and CDR2: SGHKS and YYEKEE (reference sequence). CDR3 region: CASSLVSRNQPQHF. The CDR3 DNA follows: TGTGCCAGCAGCTTGGTCTCTCGGAATCAGCCCCAGCATTTT.

The chain couples TRBV7-9 to TRBJ2-1, with TRBD2 matching over 14 bases. Germline CDR1 and CDR2: SEHNR and FQNEAQ (reference sequence). The junction had 3 bases not matched to a gene; V was cut back by 4 bases and J by 7 bases. The CDR3 covers 15 residues. The CDR3 DNA follows: TGTGCCAGCAGCTCAAGGACTAGCGGGAGGAATGAGCAGTTCTTC. This encodes CASSSRTSGRNEQFF.

The chain employs TRBV7-6 and TRBJ2-7; no definite D call. The CDR3 runs 13 residues. Germline V gene data show CDR1 as SGHVS and CDR2 as FNYEAQ. The V and J ends lost 1 base and 4 bases respectively, with 8 bases between them. CDR3 DNA: TGTGCCAGCAGCTTAGGTCTCGGGTACGAGCAGTACTTC. Its translation: CASSLGLGYEQYF. The complete variable domain, with remaining parts taken from reference TRBV7-6 and TRBJ2-7, reads GAGVSQSPRYKVTKRGQDVALRCDPISGHVSLYWYRQALGQGPEFLTYFNYEAQQDKSGLPNDRFSAERPEGSISTLTIQRTEQRDSAMYRCASSLGLGYEQYFGPGTRLTVT.

This chain uses TRBV6-5 with TRBJ1-1; TRBD1 might be the D (6 bases). Germline CDR1 reads MNHEY; CDR2 reads SVGAGI. The V gene lost 9 bases and the J gene lost 1 base, with 18 bases spanning the gap. There are 15 residues in the CDR3. CDR3 region: CASAPGTQENTEAFF. The CDR3 bases are TGTGCCAGTGCACCCGGGACACAAGAGAACACTGAAGCTTTCTTT.

This clone came up a few times. This chain's CDR3 is CATSGGQVNTEAFF. The CDR3 nucleotides read TGTGCCACCAGCGGAGGACAGGTGAACACTGAAGCTTTCTTT. The chain combines TRBV15 with TRBJ1-1; 7 bases match TRBD1. V was clipped by 5 bases and J by 0 bases; unmatched bases: 3. The CDR3 is 14 amino acids. Germline CDR1 LNHNV, CDR2 YYDKDF (reference sequence).